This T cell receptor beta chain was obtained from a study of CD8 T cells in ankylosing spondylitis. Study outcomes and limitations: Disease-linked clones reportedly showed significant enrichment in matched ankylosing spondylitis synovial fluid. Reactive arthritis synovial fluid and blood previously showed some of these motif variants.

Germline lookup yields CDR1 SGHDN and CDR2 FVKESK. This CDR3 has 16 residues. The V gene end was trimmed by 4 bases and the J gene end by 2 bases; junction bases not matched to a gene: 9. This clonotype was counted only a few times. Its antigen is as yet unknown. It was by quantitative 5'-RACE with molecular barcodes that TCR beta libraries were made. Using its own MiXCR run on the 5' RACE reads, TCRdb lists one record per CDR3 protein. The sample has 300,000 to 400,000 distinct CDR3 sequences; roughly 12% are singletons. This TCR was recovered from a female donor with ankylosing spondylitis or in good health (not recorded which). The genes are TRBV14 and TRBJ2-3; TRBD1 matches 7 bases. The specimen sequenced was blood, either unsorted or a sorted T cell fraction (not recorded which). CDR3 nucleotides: TGTGCCAGCAGCCGTAGACAGGGCGACATCACAGATACGCAGTATTTT. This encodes CASSRRQGDITDTQYF.